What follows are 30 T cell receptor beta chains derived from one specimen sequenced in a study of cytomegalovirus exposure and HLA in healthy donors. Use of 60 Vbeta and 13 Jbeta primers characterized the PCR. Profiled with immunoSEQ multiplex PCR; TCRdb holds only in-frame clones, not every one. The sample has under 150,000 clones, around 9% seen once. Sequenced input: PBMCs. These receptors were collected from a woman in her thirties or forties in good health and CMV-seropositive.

CDR3 sequence (DNA): TGTGCCAGCAGCTCCAGGACAGGGGAGACCTATGGCTACACCTTC. Its translation is CASSSRTGETYGYTF. The J gene is TRBJ1-2, the V gene TRBV5-4, with TRBD1 matching 9 bases. CDR3 length: 15 amino acids. Germline values: CDR1 SGHNT, CDR2 YYREEE (reference sequence). The V and J ends lost 3 bases and 4 bases, in that order; junction bases with no gene match: 7.

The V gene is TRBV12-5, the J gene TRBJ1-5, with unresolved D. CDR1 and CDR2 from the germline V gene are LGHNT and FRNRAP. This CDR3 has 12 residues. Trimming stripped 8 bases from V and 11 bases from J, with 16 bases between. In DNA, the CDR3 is TGTGCTAGTTCGGCAGGACTCCCAGCCCAGCATTTT. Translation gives CASSAGLPAQHF.

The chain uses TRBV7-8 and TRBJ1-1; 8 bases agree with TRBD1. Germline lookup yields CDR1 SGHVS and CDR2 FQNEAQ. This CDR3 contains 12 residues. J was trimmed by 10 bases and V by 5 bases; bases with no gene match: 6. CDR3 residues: CASSQDRERAFF. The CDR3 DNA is TGTGCCAGCAGCCAGGACAGGGAAAGAGCTTTCTTT.

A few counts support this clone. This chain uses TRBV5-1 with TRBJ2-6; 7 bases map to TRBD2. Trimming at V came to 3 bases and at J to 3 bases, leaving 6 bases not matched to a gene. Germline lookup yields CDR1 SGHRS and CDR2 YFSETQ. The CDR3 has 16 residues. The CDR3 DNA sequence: TGCGCCAGCAGCTCAAGCGGGGTAGTTGGGGCCAACGTCCTGACTTTC. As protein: CASSSSGVVGANVLTF.

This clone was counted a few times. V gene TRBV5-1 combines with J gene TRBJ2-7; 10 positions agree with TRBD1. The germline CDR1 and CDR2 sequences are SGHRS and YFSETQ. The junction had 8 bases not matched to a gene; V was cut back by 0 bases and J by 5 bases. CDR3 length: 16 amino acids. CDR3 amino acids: CASSLAPGTGAHEQYF. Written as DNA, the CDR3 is TGCGCCAGCAGCTTGGCGCCCGGGACAGGGGCCCACGAGCAGTACTTC.

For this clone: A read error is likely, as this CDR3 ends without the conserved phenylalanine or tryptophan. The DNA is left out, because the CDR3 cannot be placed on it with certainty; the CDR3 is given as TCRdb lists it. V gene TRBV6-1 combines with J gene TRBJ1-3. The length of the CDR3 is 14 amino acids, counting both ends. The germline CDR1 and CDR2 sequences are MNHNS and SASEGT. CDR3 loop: CASSEEANFRIYLG.

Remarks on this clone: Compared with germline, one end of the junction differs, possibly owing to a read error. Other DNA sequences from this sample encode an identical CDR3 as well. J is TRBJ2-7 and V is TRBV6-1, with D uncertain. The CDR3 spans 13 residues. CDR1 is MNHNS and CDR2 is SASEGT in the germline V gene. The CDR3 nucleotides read TGTGCCAGCAGTGAATACCAGGTAGACGAGCAGTACTTT. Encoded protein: CASSEYQVDEQYF.

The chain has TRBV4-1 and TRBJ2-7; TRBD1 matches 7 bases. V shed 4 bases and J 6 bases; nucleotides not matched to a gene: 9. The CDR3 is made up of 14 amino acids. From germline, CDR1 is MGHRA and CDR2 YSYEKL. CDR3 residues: CASSLVQGDGEQYF. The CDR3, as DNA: TGCGCCAGCAGCCTTGTCCAGGGGGATGGCGAGCAGTACTTC.

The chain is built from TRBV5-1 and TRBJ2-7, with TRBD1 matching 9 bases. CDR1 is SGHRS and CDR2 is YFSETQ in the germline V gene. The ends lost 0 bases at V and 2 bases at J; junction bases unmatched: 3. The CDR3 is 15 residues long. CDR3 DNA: TGCGCCAGCAGCTTGGTAGGGACAGGGACCTACGAGCAGTACTTC. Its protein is CASSLVGTGTYEQYF.

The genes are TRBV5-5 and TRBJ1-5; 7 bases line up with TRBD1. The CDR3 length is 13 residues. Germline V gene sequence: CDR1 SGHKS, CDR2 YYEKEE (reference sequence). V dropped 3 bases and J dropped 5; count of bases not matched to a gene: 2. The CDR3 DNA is TGTGCCAGCAGCTCGACAGGGCATCAGCCCCAGCATTTT. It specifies CASSSTGHQPQHF.

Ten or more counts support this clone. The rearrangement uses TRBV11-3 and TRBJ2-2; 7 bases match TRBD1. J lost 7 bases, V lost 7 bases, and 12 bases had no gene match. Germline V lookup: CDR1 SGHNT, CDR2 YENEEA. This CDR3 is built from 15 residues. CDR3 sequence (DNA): TGTGCCAGCATCCCCAACAGGGGATACGGCGGGGAGCTGTTTTTT. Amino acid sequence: CASIPNRGYGGELFF.

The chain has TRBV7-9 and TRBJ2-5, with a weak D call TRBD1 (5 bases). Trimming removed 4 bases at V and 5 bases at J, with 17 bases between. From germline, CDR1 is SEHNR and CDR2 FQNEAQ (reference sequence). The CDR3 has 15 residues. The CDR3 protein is CASSSRQRGWETQYF. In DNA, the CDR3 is TGTGCCAGCAGCTCGAGACAGAGAGGTTGGGAGACCCAGTACTTC.

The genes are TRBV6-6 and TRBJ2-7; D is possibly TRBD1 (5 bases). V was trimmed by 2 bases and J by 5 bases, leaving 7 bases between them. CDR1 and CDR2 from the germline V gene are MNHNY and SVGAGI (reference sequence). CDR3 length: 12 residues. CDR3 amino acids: CASSYEGDEQYF. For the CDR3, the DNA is TGTGCCAGCAGTTACGAAGGGGACGAGCAGTACTTC.

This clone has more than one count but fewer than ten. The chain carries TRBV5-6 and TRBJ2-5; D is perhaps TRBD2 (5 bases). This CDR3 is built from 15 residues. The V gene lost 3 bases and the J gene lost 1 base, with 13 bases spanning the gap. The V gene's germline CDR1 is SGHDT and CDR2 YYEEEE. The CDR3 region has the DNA TGTGCCAGCAGCTGGCCCTCGGCGGGCCAAGAGACCCAGTACTTC. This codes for CASSWPSAGQETQYF.

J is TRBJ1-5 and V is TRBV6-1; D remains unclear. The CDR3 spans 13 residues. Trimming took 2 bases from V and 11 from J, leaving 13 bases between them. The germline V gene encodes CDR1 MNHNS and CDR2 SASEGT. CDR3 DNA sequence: TGTGCCAGCAGTGAATCTAGGGCGGAGGCCCAGCATTTT. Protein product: CASSESRAEAQHF.

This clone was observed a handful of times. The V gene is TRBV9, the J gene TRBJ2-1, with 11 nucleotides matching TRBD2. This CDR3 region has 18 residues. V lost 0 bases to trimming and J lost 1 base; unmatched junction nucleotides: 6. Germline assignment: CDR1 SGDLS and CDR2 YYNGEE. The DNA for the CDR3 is TGTGCCAGCAGCGTAGGAGCTAGCGGGGGGCGTTCCTACAATGAGCAGTTCTTC. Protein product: CASSVGASGGRSYNEQFF.

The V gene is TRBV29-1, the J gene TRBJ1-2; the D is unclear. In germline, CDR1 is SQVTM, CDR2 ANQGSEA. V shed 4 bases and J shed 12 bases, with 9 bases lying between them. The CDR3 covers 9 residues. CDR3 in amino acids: CSVVEGHTF. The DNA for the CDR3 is TGCAGCGTTGTTGAGGGCCACACCTTC.

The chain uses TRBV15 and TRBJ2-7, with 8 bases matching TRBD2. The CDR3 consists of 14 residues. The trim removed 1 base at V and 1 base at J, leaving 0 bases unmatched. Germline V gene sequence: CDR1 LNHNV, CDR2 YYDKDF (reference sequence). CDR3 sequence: CATSRAGGSYEQYF. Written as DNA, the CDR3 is TGTGCCACCAGCAGAGCGGGGGGGTCCTACGAGCAGTACTTC. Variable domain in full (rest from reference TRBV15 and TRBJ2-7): DAMVIQNPRYQVTQFGKPVTLSCSQTLNHNVMYWYQQKSSQAPKLLFHYYDKDFNNEADTPDNFQSRRPNTSFCFLDIRSPGLGDTAMYLCATSRAGGSYEQYFGPGTRLTVT.

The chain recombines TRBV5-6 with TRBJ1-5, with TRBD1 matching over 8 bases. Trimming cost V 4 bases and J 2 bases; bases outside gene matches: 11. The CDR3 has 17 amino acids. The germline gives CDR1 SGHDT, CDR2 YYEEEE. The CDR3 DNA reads TGTGCCAGCAGCCTAGGACAGGGCGGGAATGGCAATCAGCCCCAGCATTTT. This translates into CASSLGQGGNGNQPQHF.

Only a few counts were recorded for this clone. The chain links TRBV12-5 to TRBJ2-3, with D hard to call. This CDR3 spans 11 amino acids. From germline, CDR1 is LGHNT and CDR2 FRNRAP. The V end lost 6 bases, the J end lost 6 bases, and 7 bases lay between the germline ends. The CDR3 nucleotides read TGTGCTAGTGGCCTGGAGGATACGCAGTATTTT. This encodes CASGLEDTQYF.

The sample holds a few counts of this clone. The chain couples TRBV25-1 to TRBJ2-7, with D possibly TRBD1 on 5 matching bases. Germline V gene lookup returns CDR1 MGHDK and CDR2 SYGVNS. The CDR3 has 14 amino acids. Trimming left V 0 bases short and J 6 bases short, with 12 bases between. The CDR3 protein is CASSEYILGAEQYF. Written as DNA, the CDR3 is TGTGCCAGCAGTGAATATATTCTTGGGGCCGAGCAGTACTTC.

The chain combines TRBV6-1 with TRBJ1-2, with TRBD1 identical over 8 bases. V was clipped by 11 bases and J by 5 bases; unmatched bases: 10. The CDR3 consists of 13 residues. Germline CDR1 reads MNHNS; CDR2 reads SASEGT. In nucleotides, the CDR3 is TGTGCCGGAAAAAGGACAGGGTTTTATGGCTACACCTTC. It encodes CAGKRTGFYGYTF.

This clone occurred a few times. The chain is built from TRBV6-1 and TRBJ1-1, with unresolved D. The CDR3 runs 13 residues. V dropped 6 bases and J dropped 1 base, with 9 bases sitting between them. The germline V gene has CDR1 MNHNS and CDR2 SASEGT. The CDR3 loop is CASSARANTEAFF. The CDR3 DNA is TGTGCCAGCAGCGCGAGGGCGAACACTGAAGCTTTCTTT.

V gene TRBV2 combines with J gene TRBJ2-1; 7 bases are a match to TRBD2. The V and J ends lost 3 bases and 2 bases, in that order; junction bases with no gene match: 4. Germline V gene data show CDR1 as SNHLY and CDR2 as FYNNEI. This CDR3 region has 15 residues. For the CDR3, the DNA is TGTGCCAGCAGTGAGGGGGGGGGAGCCTACAATGAGCAGTTCTTC. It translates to CASSEGGGAYNEQFF.

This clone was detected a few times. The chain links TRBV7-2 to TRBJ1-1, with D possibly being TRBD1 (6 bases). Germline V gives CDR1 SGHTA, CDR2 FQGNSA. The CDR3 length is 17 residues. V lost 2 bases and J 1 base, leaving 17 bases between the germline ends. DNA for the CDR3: TGTGCCAGCAGCTTATACGGGGGGGGCGTGGGGAACACTGAAGCTTTCTTT. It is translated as CASSLYGGGVGNTEAFF.

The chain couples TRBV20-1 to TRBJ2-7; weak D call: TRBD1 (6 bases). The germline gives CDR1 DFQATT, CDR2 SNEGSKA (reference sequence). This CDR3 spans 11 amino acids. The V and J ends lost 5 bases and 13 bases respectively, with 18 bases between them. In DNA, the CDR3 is TGCAGTGCTGGCCGAGGGGGTGGGACCTACTTC. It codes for CSAGRGGGTYF.

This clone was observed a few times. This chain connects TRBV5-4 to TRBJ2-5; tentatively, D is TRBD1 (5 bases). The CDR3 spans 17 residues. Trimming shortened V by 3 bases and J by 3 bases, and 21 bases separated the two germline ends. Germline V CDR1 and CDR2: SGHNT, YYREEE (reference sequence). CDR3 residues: CASSWDPRQQMKETQYF. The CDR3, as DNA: TGTGCCAGCAGCTGGGATCCGAGACAGCAAATGAAAGAGACCCAGTACTTC. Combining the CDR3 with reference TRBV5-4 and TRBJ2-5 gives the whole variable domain ETGVTQSPTHLIKTRGQQVTLRCSSQSGHNTVSWYQQALGQGPQFIFQYYREEENGRGNFPPRFSGLQFPNYSSELNVNALELDDSALYLCASSWDPRQQMKETQYFGPGTRLLVL.

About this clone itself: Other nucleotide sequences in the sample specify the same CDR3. CDR3 bases: TGTGCCAGCAGCCCCGGGGGTAGCTCCTACAATGAGCAGTTCTTC. The encoded protein is CASSPGGSSYNEQFF. This chain joins TRBV6-1 and TRBJ2-1; D is possibly TRBD2 (6 bases). V was pared by 6 bases and J by 0 bases, with 12 bases between. From germline, CDR1 is MNHNS and CDR2 SASEGT. The CDR3 runs 15 residues.

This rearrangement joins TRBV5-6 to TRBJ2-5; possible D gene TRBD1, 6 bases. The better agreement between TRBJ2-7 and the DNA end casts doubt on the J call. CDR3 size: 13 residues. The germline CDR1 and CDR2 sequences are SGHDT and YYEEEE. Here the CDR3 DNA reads TGTGCCAGCAGCCCACAGGGATCCTACGAGCAGTACTTC. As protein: CASSPQGSYEQYF.

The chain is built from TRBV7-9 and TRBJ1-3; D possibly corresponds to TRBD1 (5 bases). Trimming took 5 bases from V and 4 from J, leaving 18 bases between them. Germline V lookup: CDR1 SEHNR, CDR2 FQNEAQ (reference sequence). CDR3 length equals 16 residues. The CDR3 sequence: CASSHLMGRGGNTIYF. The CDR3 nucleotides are TGTGCCAGCAGCCACCTGATGGGGCGGGGAGGAAACACCATATATTTT.